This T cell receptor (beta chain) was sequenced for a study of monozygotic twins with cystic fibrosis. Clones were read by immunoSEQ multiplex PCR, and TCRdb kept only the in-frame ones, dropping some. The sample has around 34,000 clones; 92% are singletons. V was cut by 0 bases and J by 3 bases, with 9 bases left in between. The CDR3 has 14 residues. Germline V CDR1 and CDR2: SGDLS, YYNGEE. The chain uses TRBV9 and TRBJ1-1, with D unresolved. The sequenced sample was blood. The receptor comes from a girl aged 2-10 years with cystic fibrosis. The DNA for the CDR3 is TGTGCCAGCAGCGTAGACAGCGAAGACACTGAAGCTTTCTTT. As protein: CASSVDSEDTEAFF.